The 20 T cell receptor beta chains below come from one sample, sequenced in a study of regulatory T cells in long-lasting Graves disease. Time point specified: newly diagnosed GD, antithyroid drugs for less than 3 months. From PBMCs, RNA was extracted and then used to make the TCR library. The authors built TCR beta libraries using iRepertoire HTBI primers and Arm-PCR of CDR3 regions. TCRdb used MiXCR to reprocess the multiplex PCR reads, holding one entry per CDR3 protein. The table includes a few hundred thousand distinct CDR3 sequences, about 15% detected once. The same data also went into a second study, on T cells in Graves' hyperthyroidism and ophthalmopathy.

The sample here was peripheral blood mononuclear cells (PBMCs), taken at new diagnosis, from a patient treated with antithyroid drugs. These receptors all stem from a woman between 40 and 50 years old with Graves disease.

The genes are TRBV24-1 and TRBJ2-1; 9 positions match TRBD1. CDR1 and CDR2 from the germline V gene are KGHDR and SFDVKD. This CDR3 is 15 amino acids long. Germline trimming cut 0 bases from V and 7 bases from J; bases unmatched to any gene: 3. The CDR3 coding sequence is TGTGCCACCAGTGATTTGGGGACAGGGCGGAATGAGCAGTTCTTC. Its translation: CATSDLGTGRNEQFF.

This clonotype was counted ten times or more. The chain joins TRBV27 to TRBJ2-3; TRBD2 agrees at 11 bases. The CDR3 is 14 residues long. Trimming removed 6 bases from V and 3 bases from J; junction bases left unmatched: 2. From germline, CDR1 is MNHEY and CDR2 SMNVEV (reference sequence). The CDR3 region is CASSTSGRTDTQYF. The CDR3 DNA is TGTGCCAGCAGCACTAGCGGGAGAACAGATACGCAGTATTTT.

This clonotype was observed a handful of times. V gene TRBV7-6 combines with J gene TRBJ2-1; D perhaps matches TRBD1 (6 bases). The V gene's germline CDR1 is SGHVS and CDR2 FNYEAQ. V was cut by 3 bases and J by 5 bases, with 17 bases left in between. The CDR3 sequence is 16 residues long. The chain's CDR3 is CASSFLQGQKDNEQFF. The CDR3 nucleotides are TGTGCCAGCAGCTTCCTACAGGGCCAAAAAGACAATGAGCAGTTCTTC.

The chain joins TRBV6-1 to TRBJ2-7, with 7 bases lining up with TRBD1. Germline CDR1 reads MNHNS; CDR2 reads SASEGT. The CDR3 loop spans 12 amino acids. V dropped 7 bases and J dropped 2; count of bases not matched to a gene: 2. The DNA for the CDR3 is TGTGCCAGCAACGGACAGGCCTACGAGCAGTACTTC. Its protein product is CASNGQAYEQYF.

The V call is TRBV20-1, the J call TRBJ2-7; 10 nucleotides agree with TRBD2. After removal of 3 bases from V and 0 bases from J, the junction contained 11 bases not matched to a gene. Germline V lookup: CDR1 DFQATT, CDR2 SNEGSKA (reference sequence). The CDR3 has 17 amino acids. CDR3 region: CSAREGLAVADSYEQYF. The CDR3 DNA sequence: TGCAGTGCTAGGGAAGGACTAGCGGTAGCGGACTCCTACGAGCAGTACTTC.

This clonotype came up many times. The gene calls are TRBV11-3 and TRBJ1-1; D remains unclear. The CDR3 runs 11 residues. Germline loops: CDR1 SGHNT, CDR2 YENEEA. V shed 1 base and J shed 5 bases, with 2 bases lying between them. CDR3 DNA: TGTGCCAGCAGCTTAGCGACTGAAGCTTTCTTT. Translating gives CASSLATEAFF.

This clonotype has at least ten counts. The rearrangement joins TRBV12-3 or TRBV12-4 to TRBJ1-2; TRBD1 matches at 7 bases. Unmatched junction bases numbered 12, after V lost 3 bases and J lost 8 bases. This CDR3 has 15 amino acids. CDR3 DNA: TGTGCCAGCAGTTTCTTTATTGGGACAGAAGGCGGCTACACCTTC. Its protein product is CASSFFIGTEGGYTF.

The chain has TRBV6-9 and TRBJ2-1; no clear D. Germline V gene data show CDR1 as MNHGY and CDR2 as SVAAGI. This CDR3 has 12 residues. V lost 3 bases and J 9 bases, leaving 9 bases between the germline ends. In nucleotides, the CDR3 is TGTGCCAGCAGTTACCCGACTCGTGAGCAGTTCTTC. It specifies CASSYPTREQFF.

This clonotype was seen ten or more times. V usage is TRBV12-3 or TRBV12-4 and J usage is TRBJ2-7; possibly TRBD1 for D (6 bases). The CDR3 covers 13 residues. The CDR3 loop reads CASMGAPFYEQYF. Here the CDR3 DNA reads TGTGCTTCTATGGGGGCGCCGTTCTACGAGCAGTACTTC.

The chain uses TRBV28 and TRBJ2-7; 9 nucleotides agree with TRBD1. This CDR3 has 15 residues. V shed 6 bases, J shed 4 bases, and the junction held 10 bases outside the gene matches. The germline V gene has CDR1 MDHEN and CDR2 SYDVKM. CDR3 coding DNA: TGTGCCAGCAGAGGCCGGGGGACAGGGAATTACGAGCAGTACTTC. Protein: CASRGRGTGNYEQYF. The whole variable domain, filled in from reference TRBV28 and TRBJ2-7, reads DVKVTQSSRYLVKRTGEKVFLECVQDMDHENMFWYRQDPGLGLRLIYFSYDVKMKEKGDIPEGYSVSREKKERFSLILESASTNQTSMYLCASRGRGTGNYEQYFGPGTRLTVT.

In this sample, this clonotype turned up many times. In DNA form, the CDR3 reads TGTGCCAGCAGTTTCGGACTAGCGGGAGACGGGGACACCGGGGAGCTGTTTTTT. Translating it yields CASSFGLAGDGDTGELFF. This chain connects TRBV28 to TRBJ2-2; TRBD2 agrees at 13 bases. The CDR3 is made up of 18 amino acids. With V trimmed by 3 bases and J by 3 bases, 7 bases remained unmatched. CDR1 and CDR2 from the germline V gene are MDHEN and SYDVKM.

Details on this clonotype: A read error likely explains this, since a far larger clone differs by one base. This rearrangement joins TRBV12-3 or TRBV12-4 to TRBJ2-3, with D perhaps matching TRBD2 (5 bases). CDR3 size: 12 residues. The V end lost 3 bases, the J end lost 10 bases, and 11 bases lay between the germline ends. The CDR3 DNA reads as TGTGCCAGCAGTTTGTTCGGGGATGCGCAGTATTTT. This sequence encodes CASSLFGDAQYF.

In its sample, this clonotype was seen many times. The CDR3 nucleotides read TGTGCCAGCAGCTTAGACGGGCTAGCGAGGCAGTTCTTC. This translates into CASSLDGLARQFF. The V gene is TRBV11-2, the J gene TRBJ2-1, with a possible D match to TRBD2 (6 bases). Germline V gene sequence: CDR1 SGHAT, CDR2 FQNNGV. The CDR3 covers 13 residues. The V end was cut by 0 bases, the J end by 12 bases, with 12 bases between. Variable domain in full (rest from reference TRBV11-2 and TRBJ2-1): EAGVAQSPRYKIIEKRQSVAFWCNPISGHATLYWYQQILGQGPKLLIQFQNNGVVDDSQLPKDRFSAERLKGVDSTLKIQPAKLEDSAVYLCASSLDGLARQFFGPGTRLTVL.

This chain uses TRBV6-2 or TRBV6-3 with TRBJ1-2; perhaps TRBD1 as D (5 bases). This CDR3 region has 14 residues. Between the trimmed V and J ends, which lost 9 bases and 0 bases, there was a span of 14 bases. Germline V lookup: CDR1 MNHEY, CDR2 SVGEGT. The CDR3 DNA follows: TGTGCCAGTTTGAGGGGAGGACCTAACTATGGCTACACCTTC. This sequence encodes CASLRGGPNYGYTF.

This clonotype was observed many times. The CDR3 here is CASSSDNSPLHF. For the CDR3, the DNA is TGTGCCAGCAGTAGTGATAATTCACCCCTCCACTTT. The V call is TRBV12-3 or TRBV12-4, the J call TRBJ1-6; D unresolved. The CDR3 length is 12 residues. Trimming removed 5 bases from V and 5 bases from J, with 4 bases in between.

This clonotype has a count of ten or more. CDR3 coding DNA: TGCAGTGCTAGTGCGGGGAATGGCTACACCTTC. Translation: CSASAGNGYTF. The chain recombines TRBV20-1 with TRBJ1-2; no clear D. The germline V and J ends were trimmed by 3 bases and 6 bases, with 8 bases remaining between them. Germline values: CDR1 DFQATT, CDR2 SNEGSKA (reference sequence). The CDR3 totals 11 residues.

The sample holds many counts of this clonotype. The CDR3 here is CASSPGTSGMLDTQYF. The CDR3 DNA reads TGTGCCAGCAGTCCCGGGACTAGCGGGATGTTGGATACGCAGTATTTT. The chain has TRBV28 and TRBJ2-3; 13 bases are a match to TRBD2. Unmatched junction bases numbered 8, after V lost 5 bases and J lost 6 bases. CDR3 length: 16 amino acids. Per germline, CDR1 MDHEN and CDR2 SYDVKM.

This clonotype was recorded at least ten times. The chain links TRBV7-2 to TRBJ2-1; D might be TRBD2 (6 bases). The CDR3 consists of 13 residues. V lost 4 bases, J lost 6 bases, and 10 bases lay in between. CDR1 SGHTA and CDR2 FQGNSA come from the germline V gene. CDR3 region: CASSSRAGNEQFF. The DNA for the CDR3 is TGTGCCAGCAGCTCTAGAGCGGGCAATGAGCAGTTCTTC.

This clonotype was detected many times. The CDR3 is CASGFVQGVPGDGYTF. In DNA form, the CDR3 reads TGTGCTAGTGGTTTTGTACAGGGGGTGCCCGGAGATGGCTACACCTTC. The chain carries TRBV12-5 and TRBJ1-2; 8 bases map to TRBD1. This CDR3 contains 16 residues. Germline loops: CDR1 LGHNT, CDR2 FRNRAP. With 3 bases clipped from V and 6 bases from J, the junction kept 12 bases outside the gene matches.

For this clonotype: A far larger clone is one base from this, pointing to a likely read error. V gene TRBV11-2 combines with J gene TRBJ2-1, with 11 bases fitting TRBD2. V gave up 6 bases and J gave up 9 bases; unmatched junction bases: 10. The CDR3 loop spans 15 amino acids. Per germline, CDR1 SGHAT and CDR2 FQNNGV. Written as DNA, the CDR3 is TGTGCCAGCAGTGCCGGGACTAGCGGTCTCAGTGAGCAGTTCTTC. As protein: CASSAGTSGLSEQFF.